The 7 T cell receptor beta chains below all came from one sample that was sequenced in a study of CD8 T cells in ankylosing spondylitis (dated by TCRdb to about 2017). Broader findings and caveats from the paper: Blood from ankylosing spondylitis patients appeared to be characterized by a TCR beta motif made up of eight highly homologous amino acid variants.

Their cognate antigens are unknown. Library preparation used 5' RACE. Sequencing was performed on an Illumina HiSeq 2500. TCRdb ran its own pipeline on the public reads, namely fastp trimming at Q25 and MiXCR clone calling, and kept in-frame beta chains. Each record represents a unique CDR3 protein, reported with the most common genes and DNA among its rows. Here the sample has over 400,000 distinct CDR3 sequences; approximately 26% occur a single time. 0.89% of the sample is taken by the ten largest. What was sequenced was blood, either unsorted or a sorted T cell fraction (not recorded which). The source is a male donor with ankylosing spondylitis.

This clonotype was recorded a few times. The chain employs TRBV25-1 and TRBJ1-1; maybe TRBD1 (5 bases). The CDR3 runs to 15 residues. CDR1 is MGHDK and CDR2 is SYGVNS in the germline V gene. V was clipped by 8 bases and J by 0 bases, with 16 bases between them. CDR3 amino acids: CASSGPVTMNTEAFF. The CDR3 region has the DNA TGTGCCAGCTCAGGGCCGGTGACCATGAACACTGAAGCTTTCTTT.

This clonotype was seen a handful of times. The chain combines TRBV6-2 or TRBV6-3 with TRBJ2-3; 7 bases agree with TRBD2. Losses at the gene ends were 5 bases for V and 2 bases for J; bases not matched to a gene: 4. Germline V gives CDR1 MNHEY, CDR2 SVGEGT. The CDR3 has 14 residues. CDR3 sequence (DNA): TGTGCCAGCAGTCTGGGACTACACACAGATACGCAGTATTTT. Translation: CASSLGLHTDTQYF.

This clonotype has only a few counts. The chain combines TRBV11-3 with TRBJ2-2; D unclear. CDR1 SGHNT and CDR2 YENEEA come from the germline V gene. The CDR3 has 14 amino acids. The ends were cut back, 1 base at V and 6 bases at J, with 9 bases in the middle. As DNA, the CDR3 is TGTGCCAGCAGCTTAGGTGACTCGTCCGGGGAGCTGTTTTTT. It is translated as CASSLGDSSGELFF.

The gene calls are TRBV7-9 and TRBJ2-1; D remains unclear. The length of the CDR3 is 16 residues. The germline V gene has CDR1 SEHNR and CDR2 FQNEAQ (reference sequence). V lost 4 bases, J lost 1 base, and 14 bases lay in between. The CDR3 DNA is TGTGCCAGCAGCTCGACGTTTAAGAGTTCCTACAATGAGCAGTTCTTC. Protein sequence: CASSSTFKSSYNEQFF.

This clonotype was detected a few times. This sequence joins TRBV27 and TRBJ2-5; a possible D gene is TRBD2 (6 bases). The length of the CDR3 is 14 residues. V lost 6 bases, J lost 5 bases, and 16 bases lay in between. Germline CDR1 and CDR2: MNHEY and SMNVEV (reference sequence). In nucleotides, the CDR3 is TGTGCCAGCAGCAGGGTTGGGGGGATTGAGACCCAGTACTTC. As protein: CASSRVGGIETQYF.

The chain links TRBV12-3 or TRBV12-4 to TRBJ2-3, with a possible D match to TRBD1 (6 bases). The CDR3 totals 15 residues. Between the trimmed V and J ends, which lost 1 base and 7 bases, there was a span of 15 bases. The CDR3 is CASSLVSGAQHTQYF. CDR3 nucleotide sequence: TGTGCCAGCAGTTTAGTGTCAGGGGCCCAACATACGCAGTATTTT.

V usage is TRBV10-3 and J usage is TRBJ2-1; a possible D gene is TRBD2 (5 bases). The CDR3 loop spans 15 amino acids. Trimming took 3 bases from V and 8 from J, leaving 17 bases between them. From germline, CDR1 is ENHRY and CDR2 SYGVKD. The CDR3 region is CAISEPGKARDEQFF. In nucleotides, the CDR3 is TGTGCCATCAGTGAACCGGGGAAAGCGAGGGATGAGCAGTTCTTC.